These 20 T cell receptor beta chains originate from one sample sequenced in a study of blood T cell repertoires in COVID-19. TCRdb keeps only in-frame clones here, not all; method: immunoSEQ multiplex PCR. The sample holds about 180,000 clones, approximately 88% seen once. Sequencing was done on a sample of peripheral blood. The receptors here all came from a woman between 35 and 50 years old with COVID-19, enrolled during active disease.

J is TRBJ1-1 and V is TRBV5-1; 11 bases are shared with TRBD1. V lost 4 bases to trimming and J lost 4 bases; unmatched junction nucleotides: 9. Germline CDR1 SGHRS, CDR2 YFSETQ. This CDR3 is 16 amino acids long. CDR3 sequence (DNA): TGCGCCAGCAGCACCGGACAGGGGGCAAGGATCACTGAAGCTTTCTTT. As protein: CASSTGQGARITEAFF.

The chain recombines TRBV2 with TRBJ1-5, with 10 bases lining up with TRBD1. In germline, CDR1 is SNHLY, CDR2 FYNNEI. With V trimmed by 6 bases and J by 3 bases, 5 bases remained unmatched. The CDR3 length is 15 residues. CDR3 loop: CASRRDRGDNQPQHF. For the CDR3, the DNA is TGTGCCAGCAGGCGGGACAGGGGAGACAATCAGCCCCAGCATTTT.

This clone was picked up a small number of times. The V gene is TRBV13, the J gene TRBJ1-1; D gene ambiguous. The V and J ends lost 5 bases and 1 base respectively, with 17 bases between them. CDR1 is PRHDT, CDR2 FYEKMQ, per germline (reference sequence). The CDR3 runs 16 residues. The CDR3 sequence is CASSDFKGTSNTEAFF. Written as DNA, the CDR3 is TGTGCCAGCAGCGACTTCAAAGGAACCTCGAACACTGAAGCTTTCTTT.

The chain uses TRBV29-1 and TRBJ2-2; perhaps TRBD2 as D (7 bases). The CDR3 length is 16 residues. Trimming stripped 7 bases from V and 0 bases from J, with 18 bases between. The germline V gene encodes CDR1 SQVTM and CDR2 ANQGSEA. CDR3: CSALKGGGPNTGELFF. CDR3 sequence (DNA): TGCAGCGCCCTCAAAGGGGGGGGACCGAACACCGGGGAGCTGTTTTTT.

This clone was seen only a few times. The V and J genes are TRBV28 and TRBJ1-2; a weak D match, TRBD1 (6 bases). Per germline, CDR1 MDHEN and CDR2 SYDVKM. This CDR3 is built from 13 residues. V was clipped by 2 bases and J by 8 bases, with 12 bases between them. The CDR3 region has the DNA TGTGCCAGCAGTTTAGGGGGCAGGGGCGGCTACACCTTC. Its protein is CASSLGGRGGYTF.

J is TRBJ2-3 and V is TRBV29-1, with D maybe TRBD2 (5 bases). V gave up 5 bases and J gave up 0 bases, with 12 bases separating them. Germline-derived CDR1 and CDR2 are SQVTM and ANQGSEA. This CDR3 spans 14 amino acids. CDR3 nucleotide sequence: TGCAGCGTTTTTGGCGGGTTTAGCACAGATACGCAGTATTTT. Translating it yields CSVFGGFSTDTQYF.

This rearrangement joins TRBV25-1 to TRBJ2-3; possible D gene TRBD2, 5 bases. The CDR3 consists of 14 residues. The germline V gene encodes CDR1 MGHDK and CDR2 SYGVNS. The V end was cut by 4 bases, the J end by 1 base, with 9 bases between. The CDR3 coding sequence is TGTGCCAGCAGTGGCCCAGCGGGCACAGATACGCAGTATTTT. Encoded protein: CASSGPAGTDTQYF.

V gene TRBV5-1 combines with J gene TRBJ2-7; D not resolved. This CDR3 spans 14 amino acids. Germline CDR1 SGHRS, CDR2 YFSETQ. V dropped 0 bases and J dropped 1 base, with 8 bases sitting between them. The CDR3 DNA reads as TGCGCCAGCAGCTTGGGCGCGGATTCCTACGAGCAGTACTTC. Amino acids: CASSLGADSYEQYF.

The CDR3 is CASSLSLAGAYEQYF. CDR3 coding DNA: TGTGCCAGCAGTTTAAGTCTGGCGGGGGCTTACGAGCAGTACTTC. This chain connects TRBV27 to TRBJ2-7; the D gene is possibly TRBD2 (7 bases). Germline CDR1 MNHEY, CDR2 SMNVEV (reference sequence). Deletions cut 2 bases from V and 4 bases from J, with 15 bases between. The CDR3 consists of 15 residues.

The chain carries TRBV6-2 or TRBV6-3 and TRBJ2-7; weak D call: TRBD1 (6 bases). The CDR3 is made up of 13 amino acids. V was pared by 5 bases and J by 7 bases, with 15 bases between. Per the germline V gene, CDR1 is MNHEY and CDR2 is SVGEGT. The CDR3 region is CASSVQGAKEQYF. CDR3 in DNA: TGTGCCAGCAGTGTACAGGGTGCCAAAGAGCAGTACTTC.

This clone was picked up one time. The chain employs TRBV7-9 and TRBJ2-7; 7 bases agree with TRBD2. V gave up 10 bases and J gave up 7 bases; unmatched junction bases: 13. The germline V gene encodes CDR1 SEHNR and CDR2 FQNEAQ (reference sequence). This CDR3 region has 13 residues. The CDR3 loop reads CAILRSAGEEQYF. The CDR3 DNA is TGTGCCATCCTGCGTTCCGCGGGGGAGGAGCAGTACTTC. The complete variable domain, with remaining parts taken from reference TRBV7-9 and TRBJ2-7, reads DTGVSQNPRHKITKRGQNVTFRCDPISEHNRLYWYRQTLGQGPEFLTYFQNEAQLEKSRLLSDRFSAERPKGSFSTLEIQRTEQGDSAMYLCAILRSAGEEQYFGPGTRLTVT.

The rearrangement links TRBV29-1 to TRBJ2-3, with TRBD2 matching 10 bases. J gave up 3 bases and V 5 bases, and 2 bases lay outside the gene matches. Germline V gives CDR1 SQVTM, CDR2 ANQGSEA. The CDR3 spans 13 residues. CDR3 protein: CSVLAGETDTQYF. As DNA, the CDR3 is TGCAGCGTTCTAGCGGGAGAAACAGATACGCAGTATTTT.

This chain links TRBV4-2 with TRBJ1-5, with D unclear. Deletions cut 5 bases from V and 7 bases from J, with 9 bases between. This CDR3 has 12 residues. CDR1 is LGHNA, CDR2 YNFKEQ, per germline. CDR3 in amino acids: CASSFTAQPQHF. The CDR3 nucleotides read TGTGCCAGCAGCTTTACAGCCCAGCCCCAGCATTTT.

The genes are TRBV15 and TRBJ1-1; D may be TRBD1 (5 bases). In germline, CDR1 is LNHNV, CDR2 YYDKDF (reference sequence). This CDR3 contains 15 residues. The V end was cut by 1 base, the J end by 1 base, with 10 bases between. This CDR3 reads CATSRVKGWNTEAFF. CDR3 DNA: TGTGCCACCAGCAGAGTTAAGGGGTGGAACACTGAAGCTTTCTTT.

The V call is TRBV28, the J call TRBJ2-7; perhaps TRBD1 as D (6 bases). The CDR3 has 15 amino acids. The V and J ends lost 2 bases and 0 bases respectively, with 11 bases between them. The germline gives CDR1 MDHEN, CDR2 SYDVKM. The CDR3 DNA reads as TGTGCCAGCAGTTTAGGGGGACACCTCTCCTACGAGCAGTACTTC. Its protein is CASSLGGHLSYEQYF.

J is TRBJ2-4 and V is TRBV10-1; D is uncertain. The CDR3 is 17 amino acids. The V end lost 0 bases, the J end lost 2 bases, and 14 bases lay between the germline ends. From germline, CDR1 is WNHNN and CDR2 SYGVQD (reference sequence). The CDR3 DNA follows: TGCGCCAGCAGTGAGTCGACTCCCCGGTCCCCCAAAAACATTCAGTACTTC. Its protein product is CASSESTPRSPKNIQYF.

The CDR3 sequence: CATLGGSRNQPQHF. CDR3 sequence (DNA): TGTGCCACCCTAGGAGGCAGTCGCAATCAGCCCCAGCATTTT. The chain recombines TRBV28 with TRBJ1-5; D ambiguous. This CDR3 is 14 amino acids long. Germline values: CDR1 MDHEN, CDR2 SYDVKM. Trimming removed 10 bases from V and 2 bases from J, with 15 bases in between.

The chain's CDR3 is CASSLTGSGYGYTF. In DNA form, the CDR3 reads TGCGCCAGCAGCTTAACTGGGTCGGGCTATGGCTACACCTTC. J is TRBJ1-2 and V is TRBV5-1; D unclear. V lost 2 bases to trimming and J lost 4 bases, with 12 bases between them. The CDR3 consists of 14 residues. Per the germline V gene, CDR1 is SGHRS and CDR2 is YFSETQ.

The CDR3 DNA reads as TGTGCCAGCAGATACAACGAAAAACTGTTTTTT. Protein: CASRYNEKLFF. The rearrangement joins TRBV5-8 to TRBJ1-4; D is unresolved. With 5 bases removed from V and 8 bases from J, the gap between germline ends came to 7 bases. Germline assignment: CDR1 SGHTS and CDR2 YDEGEE. This CDR3 comprises 11 residues.

This clone showed up just once. The chain couples TRBV7-2 to TRBJ2-1; 7 nucleotides agree with TRBD1. V lost 0 bases and J lost 15; bases outside the gene matches: 8. This CDR3 contains 13 residues. Looked up from germline, CDR1 is SGHTA and CDR2 is FQGNSA. The CDR3 region is CASSLAPGQRLFF. DNA of the CDR3: TGTGCCAGCAGCTTAGCGCCGGGACAGCGTCTGTTCTTC. Together with reference TRBV7-2 and TRBJ2-1, the CDR3 gives the full variable domain: GAGVSQSPSNKVTEKGKDVELRCDPISGHTALYWYRQSLGQGLEFLIYFQGNSAPDKSGLPSDRFSAERTGGSVSTLTIQRTQQEDSAVYLCASSLAPGQRLFFGPGTRLTVL.